This TCR beta chain was identified during a study of CD8+ T cells in alopecia areata (dated by TCRdb to the late 2010s). Concerning the study at large: Treated patients were enrolled in an open-label pilot trial of oral tofacitinib, 5 to 10 mg twice daily, for moderate-to-severe alopecia areata. Patients received tofacitinib for 6 to 18 months and were then followed off drug for 6 months to check for delayed response and recurrence. In both human patients and the C3H/HeJ mouse model, the study applied high-throughput TCRbeta sequencing to look at T cell clonal expansion in alopecia areata. Human TCRbeta sequencing covered scalp tissue and sorted CD4+ and CD8+ peripheral blood T cells from patchy and totalis/universalis alopecia areata patients and healthy controls. Biopsies were taken from tofacitinib-treated patients at baseline and at 4 and 24 weeks of treatment, and a later scalp biopsy was taken in several of the tofacitinib-treated patients. Clonality in the scalp was compared among normal scalp (n=4), patchy alopecia areata scalp (n=8), and alopecia totalis/universalis scalp (n=8). The RNA source kit depended on sample type: the PAXgene miRNA kit for fixed scalp, the miRNeasy kit for PBMCs, and the RNeasy kit for mouse skin. immunoSEQ multiplex PCR using 35 Vbeta forward primers and 13 Jbeta reverse primers was used to amplify TCRbeta CDR3 regions.

The sample's time point label, in plain terms: baseline before oral tofacitinib. Peripheral blood and lesional scalp punch biopsies were obtained from patients with alopecia areata. PBMCs were isolated by density centrifugation and stained for CD3, CD4 and CD8, and CD4+ and CD8+ T cells were sorted on a FACSAria. General study outcomes and caveats: Compared with normal scalp, lesional scalp, particularly in alopecia totalis/universalis, had higher clonality and more expanded CD8+ clones, which suggests antigenic drive. Unlike mouse skin, which is dominated by gammadelta T cells, normal human skin has resident alphabeta T cells that are also sequenced, and this complicates analysis of the scalp TCR repertoire. TCR sequences shared between patients were less clear than in mice, possibly partly because of HLA diversity in the patient population.

Library method: the immunoSEQ multiplex PCR assay. RNA was extracted from all samples and reverse transcribed into cDNA, which served as template for TCR sequencing. First-strand cDNA was synthesized using SuperScript III with a 2:1 mix of oligo-dT and random hexamers. A synthetic immune receptor repertoire was used to measure amplification bias, and any remaining bias was corrected computationally. The published analysis was carried out like this. Raw reads were preprocessed to remove errors, and CDR3 was defined by IMGT conventions from the conserved cysteine to phenylalanine. To get clonality, Shannon entropy was normalized by log2 of the number of productive unique TCRs and the result was subtracted from 1. Whether scalp clones were CD4 or CD8 was inferred by matching scalp TCRbeta sequences against CD4 and CD8 repertoires sorted from blood. Imported from immuneACCESS, the table was reduced by TCRdb to in-frame sequences with V and J called. These copies leave out some clones; in studies compared against another copy, an unresolved V gene accounts for under half, and the cause of the remainder is not known. Clone size and V and J calls were adopted from that table, with D and trimming inferred from the DNA. The sample table contains about 250,000 clones; only one count was recorded for 67% of them. The ten largest clones add up to 0.95% to 1.5% of the sample.

This clone has a handful of counts. It lacks a known antigen. Per-base quality was not reported, and no clone a single base away is much larger than it. CDR1 and CDR2 are read off the germline V gene as SGDLS and YYNGEE. V and J are truncated by 7 bases and 5 bases respectively, leaving an intervening sequence of 9 bases. Taken from cysteine to phenylalanine, the CDR3 has 11 residues. The kept DNA is CDR3 alone, 33 bases in frame from the first base. The V and J segments used are TRBV9 and TRBJ2-5; D gene: possibly TRBD2, on 5 matching bases. This TCR was recovered from a human donor with alopecia areata. This sample comprised CD4+ T cells sorted from blood, obtained at week 0. The CDR3 has the sequence CASGVAETQYF. The DNA sequence is as follows: TGTGCCAGCGGGGTAGCGGAGACCCAGTACTTC.